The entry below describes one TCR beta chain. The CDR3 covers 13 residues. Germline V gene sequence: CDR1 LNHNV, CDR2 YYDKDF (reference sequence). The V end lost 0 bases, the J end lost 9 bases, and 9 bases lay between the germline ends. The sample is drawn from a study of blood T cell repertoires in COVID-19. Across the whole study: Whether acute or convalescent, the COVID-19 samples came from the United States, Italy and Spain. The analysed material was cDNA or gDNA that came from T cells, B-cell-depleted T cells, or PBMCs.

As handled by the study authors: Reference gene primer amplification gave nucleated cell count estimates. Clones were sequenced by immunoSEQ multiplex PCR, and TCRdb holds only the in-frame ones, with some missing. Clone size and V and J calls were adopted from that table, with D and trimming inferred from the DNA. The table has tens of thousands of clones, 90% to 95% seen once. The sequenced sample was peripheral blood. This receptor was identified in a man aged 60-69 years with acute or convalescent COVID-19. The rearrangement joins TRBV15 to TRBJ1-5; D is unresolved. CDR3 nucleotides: TGTGCCACCAGCAGAGATTCTGGAGGGCCCCAGCATTTT. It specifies CATSRDSGGPQHF. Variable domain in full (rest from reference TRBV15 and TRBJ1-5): DAMVIQNPRYQVTQFGKPVTLSCSQTLNHNVMYWYQQKSSQAPKLLFHYYDKDFNNEADTPDNFQSRRPNTSFCFLDIRSPGLGDTAMYLCATSRDSGGPQHFGDGTRLSIL.